What follows describes a single T cell receptor beta chain. The sample is drawn from a study of blood T cell repertoires in COVID-19. About the study: The United States, Italy and Spain provided the acute and convalescent COVID-19 samples. T cells, B-cell-depleted T cells, or PBMCs supplied cDNA or gDNA.

Original analysis: For nucleated cells, counts were estimated from reference gene primer amplification. Using immunoSEQ multiplex PCR, the repertoire was profiled, and TCRdb retains in-frame clones only, with some absent. The V and J calls and clone size come from that table; D and trimming were worked out from the DNA. The sample carries around 55,000 clones, over 75% recorded once. V was pared by 6 bases and J by 6 bases, with 14 bases between. CDR3 length equals 13 residues. Germline CDR1 MNHEY, CDR2 SVGAGI. Sample: peripheral blood. The TCR sequence derives from a man aged 35 to 55 with acute or convalescent COVID-19. The chain joins TRBV6-5 to TRBJ1-1, with a weak D call TRBD1 (6 bases). CDR3 loop: CASRGVGGSEAFF. For the CDR3, the DNA is TGTGCCAGCAGAGGGGTAGGGGGTTCTGAAGCTTTCTTT.